This T cell receptor (beta chain) is from a study of blood T cell repertoires in COVID-19 (dated by TCRdb to the early 2020s). Study-level background: Collaborator samples came from the United States, Italy and Spain and covered acute and convalescent phases of COVID-19. The samples were drawn from the first 160 participants of the ongoing ImmuneRACE study and from 950 to 1,500 subjects provided by 6 global collaborators. The dataset comprised deeply sampled blood TCRbeta repertoires from subjects exposed to, actively infected with, or recovered from COVID-19. The material from the prospective study consisted of cDNA or gDNA derived from T cells, B-cell-depleted T cells, or PBMCs. Sample metadata almost always included a de-identified subject ID, COVID-19 status, age in years and sex. Where available, HLA class I and class II types were taken from metadata supplied by the sample provider and were not determined by assay-based typing. The repertoires were released in a freely available public database meant as a resource for research on the immune response to SARS-CoV-2.

Regarding this clone: Its antigen is unknown. No much larger clone is present one base from it, and per-base qualities are unavailable.

The germline V gene encodes CDR1 SGHAT and CDR2 FQNNGV. The cysteine opens and the phenylalanine closes a CDR3 of 12 amino acids. Only the CDR3 DNA is retained, 36 bases long and in frame from the first base. Trimming at the junction amounts to 9 bases on V and 0 bases on J, and the germline ends lie 8 bases apart. The immunoSEQ Assay, a bias-controlled multiplex PCR, was used to amplify TCRbeta CDR3 regions from genomic DNA. In the source study's methods: The number of nucleated cells in each sample was estimated by amplification of reference gene primers within the assay. Sequence reads were collapsed and filtered to measure the absolute abundance of every unique TCRbeta CDR3 rearrangement. For each sample, productive Simpson clonality was calculated by taking the square root of Simpson's diversity index across productive rearrangements. Here the immuneACCESS table is served through TCRdb, limited to in-frame sequences with V and J called. Missing clones are a known gap in these copies; in checked studies unresolved V genes cover under half, and the rest lacks a known reason. V, J and clone size reflect that table, while D and trimming were determined from the DNA. Within this sample are about 71,000 clones, with around nine tenths of them counted one time only. The top ten clonotypes cover 5% to 6.5% of the sample.

Overall study outcomes, separate from this receptor: The quantity of clinical and demographic metadata differed by source and by participant and was supplied without curation.

Each collaborating institution followed its own protocols to collect whole blood in K2EDTA tubes. For TCRbeta analysis, collaborators shipped samples in one of three forms: frozen whole blood, isolated PBMCs, or DNA extracted from either of those sample types. Sequencing was carried out using peripheral blood. The origin of this receptor is a woman between 18 and 29 years old with acute or convalescent COVID-19. The rearrangement joined TRBV11-2 to TRBJ1-1; perhaps TRBD1 is the D gene, with 6 bases matching. The CDR3 protein: CASGQLNTEAFF. DNA sequence: TGTGCCAGTGGACAGTTGAACACTGAAGCTTTCTTT.